The next 26 T cell receptor beta chains were all read from a single sample in a study of early T cells in non-severe SARS-CoV-2 infection. TCRdb re-derived calls from the 5' RACE reads in MiXCR, one entry per CDR3 protein. The sample lists about 50,000 distinct CDR3 sequences, about 13% occurring once. The specimen sequenced was whole blood. These receptors were collected from an adult who was a healthcare worker with PCR-confirmed SARS-CoV-2 infection or an uninfected control (not recorded which).

This clonotype showed up many times. CDR3 protein: CASSLGTGDYGYTF. CDR3 DNA sequence: TGCGCCAGCAGCTTGGGGACGGGAGACTATGGCTACACCTTC. The chain is built from TRBV5-1 and TRBJ1-2, with D uncertain. The V and J ends lost 0 bases and 3 bases respectively, with 9 bases between them. Germline CDR1 reads SGHRS; CDR2 reads YFSETQ. The CDR3 is 14 residues long.

This clonotype occurred many times. This chain joins TRBV5-1 and TRBJ2-5, with D uncertain. The CDR3 is 14 amino acids. CDR1 and CDR2 from the germline V gene are SGHRS and YFSETQ. Trimming left V 0 bases short and J 3 bases short, with 9 bases between. CDR3 loop: CASSLAVQKETQYF. Written as DNA, the CDR3 is TGCGCCAGCAGCTTGGCCGTCCAGAAAGAGACCCAGTACTTC. Variable domain in full (rest from reference TRBV5-1 and TRBJ2-5): KAGVTQTPRYLIKTRGQQVTLSCSPISGHRSVSWYQQTPGQGLQFLFEYFSETQRNKGNFPGRFSGRQFSNSRSEMNVSTLELGDSALYLCASSLAVQKETQYFGPGTRLLVL.

This clonotype was counted ten times or more. The rearrangement joins TRBV18 to TRBJ2-3, with 7 bases matching TRBD2. The CDR3 is made up of 15 amino acids. Germline loops: CDR1 KGHSH, CDR2 LQKENI. The ends lost 0 bases at V and 0 bases at J; junction bases unmatched: 0. The CDR3 here is CASSPPGGSTDTQYF. The CDR3 coding sequence is TGTGCCAGCTCACCACCGGGAGGGAGCACAGATACGCAGTATTTT.

The table lists this clonotype with many counts. The chain uses TRBV12-3 or TRBV12-4 and TRBJ2-1; D is perhaps TRBD1 or TRBD2 (6 bases each). The CDR3 sequence is 15 residues long. V lost 5 bases, J lost 6 bases, and 17 bases lay in between. CDR3 region: CASSPPGSGANEQFF. CDR3 sequence (DNA): TGTGCCAGCAGTCCGCCGGGATCGGGGGCCAATGAGCAGTTCTTC.

This clonotype appeared a few times. V usage is TRBV5-1 and J usage is TRBJ2-3; a weak D match, TRBD2 (6 bases). This CDR3 contains 15 residues. Between the trimmed V and J ends, which lost 0 bases and 3 bases, there was a span of 11 bases. Looked up from germline, CDR1 is SGHRS and CDR2 is YFSETQ. CDR3 bases: TGCGCCAGCAGCTTGGGGTTTCGGGAGACAGATACGCAGTATTTT. Its protein is CASSLGFRETDTQYF.

The J gene is TRBJ2-4, the V gene TRBV7-9; 12 bases agree with TRBD2. The CDR3 runs to 16 residues. V lost 7 bases, J lost 0 bases, and 4 bases stayed unmatched. CDR1 and CDR2 from the germline V gene are SEHNR and FQNEAQ (reference sequence). CDR3 sequence (DNA): TGTGCCAGCACCATGACTAGCGGGGGAGCCAAAAACATTCAGTACTTC. As protein: CASTMTSGGAKNIQYF.

This clonotype was recorded only once. The V call is TRBV12-3 or TRBV12-4, the J call TRBJ2-1; D could derive from TRBD1 or TRBD2 (5 bases each). V was clipped by 8 bases and J by 8 bases, with 19 bases between them. The CDR3 loop spans 14 amino acids. The CDR3 region has the DNA TGTGCCAGCCGCCTGAACGGGACGATACATGAGCAGTTCTTC. Translation: CASRLNGTIHEQFF.

There are many counts of this clonotype. The chain is built from TRBV29-1 and TRBJ1-4, with 7 nucleotides matching TRBD1. Per germline, CDR1 SQVTM and CDR2 ANQGSEA. Losses at the gene ends were 6 bases for V and 7 bases for J; bases not matched to a gene: 14. This CDR3 comprises 15 residues. The CDR3 spells CSVLHKGARGEKLFF. CDR3 nucleotide sequence: TGCAGCGTGCTTCATAAGGGGGCGCGGGGTGAAAAACTGTTTTTT.

There are many counts of this clonotype. The chain combines TRBV10-2 with TRBJ2-1, with 8 bases that match TRBD1. Germline CDR1 WSHSY, CDR2 SAAADI. CDR3 length: 16 residues. Unmatched junction bases numbered 9, after V lost 5 bases and J lost 3 bases. The CDR3 protein is CASSLPETGDYNEQFF. The CDR3 nucleotides are TGCGCCAGCAGTCTCCCCGAGACAGGGGACTACAATGAGCAGTTCTTC.

This clonotype appeared many times. This chain links TRBV27 with TRBJ1-6; no firm D call. Per germline, CDR1 MNHEY and CDR2 SMNVEV (reference sequence). The CDR3 has 12 residues. Between the trimmed V and J ends, which lost 8 bases and 9 bases, there was a span of 11 bases. CDR3 region: CASGPYGSPLHF. CDR3 bases: TGTGCCAGCGGACCCTACGGTTCACCCCTCCACTTT.

This clonotype was seen repeatedly, ten times or more. The chain joins TRBV28 to TRBJ2-7; 8 nucleotides align to TRBD1. The germline V gene has CDR1 MDHEN and CDR2 SYDVKM. CDR3 length: 14 amino acids. The V segment lost 7 bases and the J segment 3 bases; nucleotides outside the gene matches: 8. The CDR3 loop reads CASTPDRAGYEQYF. The CDR3 DNA follows: TGTGCCAGCACCCCGGACAGGGCTGGCTACGAGCAGTACTTC.

This clonotype turned up a few times. The rearrangement links TRBV5-1 to TRBJ2-2; 12 nucleotides line up with TRBD2. This CDR3 contains 16 residues. V dropped 6 bases and J dropped 4; count of bases not matched to a gene: 7. Germline V lookup: CDR1 SGHRS, CDR2 YFSETQ. The CDR3 nucleotides are TGCGCCAGCACCTCCCGACTAGCGGGGGCCACCGGGGAGCTGTTTTTT. Protein: CASTSRLAGATGELFF. Drawing the rest from reference TRBV5-1 and TRBJ2-2, the complete variable domain is KAGVTQTPRYLIKTRGQQVTLSCSPISGHRSVSWYQQTPGQGLQFLFEYFSETQRNKGNFPGRFSGRQFSNSRSEMNVSTLELGDSALYLCASTSRLAGATGELFFGEGSRLTVL.

This clonotype was recorded many times. The chain combines TRBV7-6 with TRBJ1-1; 8 positions match TRBD1. The V and J ends lost 5 bases and 4 bases, in that order; junction bases with no gene match: 9. The CDR3 sequence is 15 residues long. Germline loops: CDR1 SGHVS, CDR2 FNYEAQ. Here the CDR3 DNA reads TGTGCCAGCAGCATCCCCGGGACAGGCGTCACTGAAGCTTTCTTT. Amino acids: CASSIPGTGVTEAFF.

This clonotype was detected a few times. The chain links TRBV14 to TRBJ1-1; TRBD1 is a possible D gene (5 bases). The germline gives CDR1 SGHDN, CDR2 FVKESK. V lost 0 bases to trimming and J lost 6 bases, with 14 bases between them. The CDR3 loop spans 15 amino acids. The CDR3 DNA sequence: TGTGCCAGCAGCCAAGACCCTGGGACTAGGGCTGAAGCTTTCTTT. Amino acids: CASSQDPGTRAEAFF.

This clonotype has at least ten counts. V gene TRBV9 combines with J gene TRBJ2-7, with a possible D match to TRBD1 (6 bases). The CDR3 is 14 amino acids. Germline V gives CDR1 SGDLS, CDR2 YYNGEE. V was trimmed by 0 bases and J by 0 bases, leaving 7 bases between them. This CDR3 is CASSVADSSYEQYF. The DNA for the CDR3 is TGTGCCAGCAGCGTAGCGGACAGCTCCTACGAGCAGTACTTC.

The chain couples TRBV5-4 to TRBJ2-7, with D tentatively TRBD1 (5 bases). Trimming cost V 0 bases and J 5 bases, with 12 bases left between them. CDR1 and CDR2 from the germline V gene are SGHNT and YYREEE (reference sequence). The CDR3 has 14 amino acids. CDR3 coding DNA: TGTGCCAGCAGCTTGGTATACAGGCCCAACGAGCAGTACTTC. It specifies CASSLVYRPNEQYF.

The rearrangement uses TRBV2 and TRBJ2-4; 8 bases are shared with TRBD1. V lost 5 bases to trimming and J lost 2 bases; unmatched junction nucleotides: 5. The length of the CDR3 is 15 residues. The germline CDR1 and CDR2 sequences are SNHLY and FYNNEI. The DNA of the CDR3 is TGTGCCAGCAGTAACAGGGGGACGACCAAAAACATTCAGTACTTC. Translation: CASSNRGTTKNIQYF.

The V call is TRBV7-2, the J call TRBJ1-1; D is ambiguous. From germline, CDR1 is SGHTA and CDR2 FQGNSA. CDR3 size: 15 residues. Deletions cut 3 bases from V and 2 bases from J, with 13 bases between. The CDR3 loop is CASSFRKAPNTEAFF. CDR3 in DNA: TGTGCCAGCAGCTTTAGGAAGGCCCCTAACACTGAAGCTTTCTTT.

Points on this clonotype: This may be a read error, as it is one base from a much larger clone. The chain employs TRBV10-3 and TRBJ1-1; TRBD1 might be the D (5 bases). The germline gives CDR1 ENHRY, CDR2 SYGVKD. The germline V and J ends were trimmed by 7 bases and 5 bases, with 17 bases remaining between them. This CDR3 is built from 14 residues. The CDR3 region has the DNA TGTGCCATCACCCAACAGGTCTCCGCGACTGAAGCTTTCTTT. This sequence encodes CAITQQVSATEAFF.

This sequence joins TRBV20-1 and TRBJ2-7; 7 bases line up with TRBD1. The CDR3 loop spans 15 amino acids. In germline, CDR1 is DFQATT, CDR2 SNEGSKA (reference sequence). J lost 7 bases, V lost 5 bases, and 17 bases had no gene match. The CDR3 spells CSACTLDRAGEEQYF. In DNA form, the CDR3 reads TGCAGTGCTTGCACCCTTGACAGGGCTGGGGAAGAGCAGTACTTC.

This clonotype was seen more than once but under ten times. The chain uses TRBV18 and TRBJ1-1, with TRBD1 identical over 7 bases. CDR1 KGHSH and CDR2 LQKENI come from the germline V gene. This CDR3 has 15 residues. V dropped 3 bases and J dropped 2; count of bases not matched to a gene: 6. This CDR3 is CASSPGQKKNTEAFF. CDR3 in DNA: TGTGCCAGCTCACCGGGACAGAAGAAAAACACTGAAGCTTTCTTT.

This sequence joins TRBV4-2 and TRBJ1-1; no reliable D call. Germline CDR1 LGHNA, CDR2 YNFKEQ. V lost 0 bases and J lost 1, with 6 bases in between. The CDR3 consists of 14 residues. CDR3 protein: CASSQDGRNTEAFF. Written as DNA, the CDR3 is TGTGCCAGCAGCCAAGACGGCAGGAACACTGAAGCTTTCTTT.

The chain joins TRBV9 to TRBJ2-3; D is perhaps TRBD2 (7 bases). The ends were cut back, 0 bases at V and 1 base at J, with 12 bases in the middle. The CDR3 is 16 amino acids. The germline CDR1 and CDR2 sequences are SGDLS and YYNGEE. This CDR3 reads CASSVVNGGRTDTQYF. DNA for the CDR3: TGTGCCAGCAGCGTAGTCAACGGGGGGCGCACAGATACGCAGTATTTT.

This clonotype was seen at least ten times. This sequence joins TRBV20-1 and TRBJ1-4; D ambiguous. Trimming removed 2 bases from V and 2 bases from J, with 9 bases in between. This CDR3 contains 14 residues. Germline-derived CDR1 and CDR2 are DFQATT and SNEGSKA (reference sequence). The CDR3 spells CSARRSSTNEKLFF. CDR3 nucleotide sequence: TGCAGTGCTAGAAGGAGTTCCACTAATGAAAAACTGTTTTTT.

This clonotype was seen a few times. CDR3 in DNA: TGTGCCAGCAGCGTAGGACGCGGCGAGCAGTACTTC. Protein sequence: CASSVGRGEQYF. The rearrangement links TRBV9 to TRBJ2-7; no firm D call. V lost 0 bases to trimming and J lost 6 bases, with 7 bases between them. CDR3 length equals 12 residues. CDR1 and CDR2 (germline): SGDLS, YYNGEE.

The V call is TRBV10-3, the J call TRBJ2-7, with 11 bases aligning to TRBD1. The CDR3 covers 14 residues. Trimming took 9 bases from V and 2 from J; bases not matched to a gene: 6. Germline assignment: CDR1 ENHRY and CDR2 SYGVKD. CDR3 nucleotides: TGTGCCATTGGGACGGGACAGGGGGCCTACGAGCAGTACTTC. This sequence encodes CAIGTGQGAYEQYF.